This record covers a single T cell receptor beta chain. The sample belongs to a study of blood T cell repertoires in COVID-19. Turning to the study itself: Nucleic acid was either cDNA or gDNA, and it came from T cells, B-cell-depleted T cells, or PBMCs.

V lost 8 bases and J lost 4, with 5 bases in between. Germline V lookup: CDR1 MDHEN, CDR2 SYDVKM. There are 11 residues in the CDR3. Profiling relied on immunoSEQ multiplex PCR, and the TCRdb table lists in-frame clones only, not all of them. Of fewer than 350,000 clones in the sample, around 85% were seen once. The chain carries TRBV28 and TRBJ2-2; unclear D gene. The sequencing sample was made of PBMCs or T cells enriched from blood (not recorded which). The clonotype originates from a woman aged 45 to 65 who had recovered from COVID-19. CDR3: CASQATGELFF. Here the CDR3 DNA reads TGTGCCAGCCAGGCCACCGGGGAGCTGTTTTTT.